This T cell receptor gamma chain was recorded in a study of human gamma delta and Vdelta1 T cells. Overall study results and limits: Delta One T cells were reportedly polyclonal and broadly cytotoxic against acute myeloid leukemia.

TCRdb re-called clones from the PCR reads via CATT. The data contain more than 3,000 gamma-chain clones, over 15% of them singletons. Germline V gives CDR1 EGSTGY, CDR2 YDSYTSSV. V dropped 0 bases and J dropped 7; count of bases not matched to a gene: 3. The CDR3 is 12 residues long. Remarks on this clone: Its specificity is not known.

The rearrangement joins TRGV4 to TRGJ1 or TRGJ2. Sequencing was carried out using Vdelta1 gamma-delta T cells from blood grown in culture (DOT cells). The receptor comes from a human donor in good health. CDR3 DNA: TGTGCCACCTGGGATGGGCGATATAAGAAACTCTTT. Amino acid sequence: CATWDGRYKKLF.